This T cell receptor (beta chain) was retrieved from a study of long-term antiretroviral therapy in people with HIV. The junction had 10 bases not matched to a gene; V was cut back by 1 base and J by 7 bases. Germline lookup yields CDR1 SGHAT and CDR2 FQNNGV. CDR3 size: 17 residues. Version v3.0 of the immunoSEQ assay was performed at survey level. TCRdb's copy holds only in-frame clones and misses some; the assay was immunoSEQ multiplex PCR. The repertoire holds about 35,000 clones, with 70% to 80% as singletons. In each sample, 1-10 million cryopreserved PBMC were present before DNA extraction. The sample consisted of unsorted PBMCs, taken 2 years after starting antiretroviral therapy. The chain couples TRBV11-2 to TRBJ2-1, with TRBD1 matching over 10 bases. This sequence originates from a woman aged 50 to 60 with HIV. The CDR3 DNA reads TGTGCCAGCAGCTTAGCTTTGGGGGACAGGGGAAGGAATGAGCAGTTCTTC. Protein sequence: CASSLALGDRGRNEQFF.